The rows below give T cell receptor beta chains drawn from one sample of a study of cytomegalovirus exposure and HLA in healthy donors. The data were produced by immunoSEQ multiplex PCR, yet TCRdb's version contains in-frame clones alone and is incomplete. The table records approximately 280,000 clones, roughly 90% of them present only once. Sequencing was performed on PBMCs. The source of these receptors is a woman aged 18-29 years in good health and CMV-seronegative. CDR3s include the opening cysteine and the closing phenylalanine or tryptophan. A D gene is named only where the DNA matches it firmly. Not all rows give a size; the values are once, few, many and, for expanded clones, a class.

j_call: TRBJ1-2
clone_size: .
v_call: TRBV5-8
d_call: TRBD1
cdr3_nt: TGTGCCAGCAGCCCAACAGGGGGTTTTGGCTACACCTTC
cdr3_aa: CASSPTGGFGYTF

j_call: TRBJ1-2
clone_size: .
v_call: TRBV4-3
d_call: .
cdr3_nt: TGCGCCAGCAGCCCCCATATGGATAGGGAGGGTGGCTACACCTTC
cdr3_aa: CASSPHMDREGGYTF

j_call: TRBJ2-5
clone_size: .
v_call: TRBV7-6
d_call: .
cdr3_nt: TGTGCCAGCAGCTCCGGACTCGTACAAGAGACCCAGTACTTC
cdr3_aa: CASSSGLVQETQYF

j_call: TRBJ2-7
clone_size: .
v_call: TRBV19
d_call: .
cdr3_nt: TGTGCCAGCCCGACTAGAGAACTACGGGAGCAGTACTTC
cdr3_aa: CASPTRELREQYF

j_call: TRBJ1-5
clone_size: .
v_call: TRBV28
d_call: TRBD1
cdr3_nt: TGTGCCAGCAGTCCAAGTTCAGGGGGCTATAGCAATCAGCCCCAGCATTTT
cdr3_aa: CASSPSSGGYSNQPQHF

j_call: TRBJ1-1
clone_size: .
v_call: TRBV18
d_call: TRBD1
cdr3_nt: TGTGCCAGCTCACCATTATTAGGGACAGGGGAAGCTTTCTTT
cdr3_aa: CASSPLLGTGEAFF

j_call: TRBJ2-7
clone_size: .
v_call: TRBV7-9
d_call: .
cdr3_nt: TGTGCCAGCAGCTTAGCGCTAATTATTTACGAGCAGTACTTC
cdr3_aa: CASSLALIIYEQYF

j_call: TRBJ2-7
clone_size: .
v_call: TRBV10-1
d_call: .
cdr3_nt: TGCGCCAGCAGCCTTAACGCAGGGGAGCAGTACTTC
cdr3_aa: CASSLNAGEQYF

j_call: TRBJ2-1
clone_size: .
v_call: TRBV6-1
d_call: .
cdr3_nt: TGTGCCAGCAGTGAAGAGGGGGATTACAATGAGCAGTTCTTC
cdr3_aa: CASSEEGDYNEQFF

j_call: TRBJ1-5
clone_size: .
v_call: TRBV28
d_call: TRBD1
cdr3_nt: TGTGCCAGCGGGGACCCAGGGGGCGCGGGCTCTCAGCCCCAGCATTTT
cdr3_aa: CASGDPGGAGSQPQHF

j_call: TRBJ1-2
clone_size: .
v_call: TRBV28
d_call: .
cdr3_nt: TGTGCCAGCTCCTTTGGACAGCCCAACTATGGCTACACCTTC
cdr3_aa: CASSFGQPNYGYTF

j_call: TRBJ1-2
clone_size: .
v_call: TRBV19
d_call: .
cdr3_nt: TGTGCCAGTAGTATTAAAGCTGAGGCGAACTATGGCTACACCTTC
cdr3_aa: CASSIKAEANYGYTF

j_call: TRBJ2-7
clone_size: once
v_call: TRBV11-2
d_call: .
cdr3_nt: TGTGCCAGCAGCTTAACCCAAAGTATTGGACAGCCCTACGAGCAGTACTTC
cdr3_aa: CASSLTQSIGQPYEQYF

j_call: TRBJ2-7
clone_size: once
v_call: TRBV4-1
d_call: .
cdr3_nt: TGCGCCAGCAGCCAAGATCTATCTTTGATCTACGAGCAGTACTTC
cdr3_aa: CASSQDLSLIYEQYF

j_call: TRBJ1-1
clone_size: .
v_call: TRBV29-1
d_call: TRBD1
cdr3_nt: TGCAGCGTTCAGGGGGCGAAAACTGAAGCTTTCTTT
cdr3_aa: CSVQGAKTEAFF

j_call: TRBJ2-7
clone_size: .
v_call: TRBV28
d_call: TRBD2
cdr3_nt: TGTGCCAGCACCTCTAGCGGGTACGAGCAGTACTTC
cdr3_aa: CASTSSGYEQYF

j_call: TRBJ1-2
clone_size: .
v_call: TRBV2
d_call: .
cdr3_nt: TGTGCCAGCAGTGAAGGGCGGAGGGCCCTTTACTATGGCTACACCTTC
cdr3_aa: CASSEGRRALYYGYTF

j_call: TRBJ2-1
clone_size: .
v_call: TRBV5-1
d_call: .
cdr3_nt: TGCGCCAGCAGCTGGAGTAGCGGCTCCTACAATGAGCAGTTCTTC
cdr3_aa: CASSWSSGSYNEQFF

j_call: TRBJ1-1
clone_size: .
v_call: TRBV6-5
d_call: TRBD1
cdr3_nt: TGTGCCAGCACCCGCAGACAGGGAACTGAAGCTTTCTTT
cdr3_aa: CASTRRQGTEAFF

j_call: TRBJ1-2
clone_size: .
v_call: TRBV5-6
d_call: .
cdr3_nt: TGTGCCAGCAGCTTGTGGGGGGGGCCATTCTATGGCTACACCTTC
cdr3_aa: CASSLWGGPFYGYTF

j_call: TRBJ1-1
clone_size: .
v_call: TRBV6-5
d_call: .
cdr3_nt: TGTGCCAGCAGTTACTCGGGACTGCACACTGAAGCTTTCTTT
cdr3_aa: CASSYSGLHTEAFF

j_call: TRBJ1-5
clone_size: .
v_call: TRBV28
d_call: TRBD1
cdr3_nt: TGTGCCAGCAGTTCTGGACAGGGTGGGGTCCAGTTGGCTCTGCCCCAGCATTTT
cdr3_aa: CASSSGQGGVQLALPQHF

j_call: TRBJ2-7
clone_size: .
v_call: TRBV4-1
d_call: TRBD1
cdr3_nt: TGCGCCAGCAGCTTTCGACAGGGGATCTACGAGCAGTACTTC
cdr3_aa: CASSFRQGIYEQYF

j_call: TRBJ2-1
clone_size: .
v_call: TRBV7-3
d_call: .
cdr3_nt: TGTGCCAGCAGCCAGATTGCGGGCGACAATGAGCAGTTCTTC
cdr3_aa: CASSQIAGDNEQFF

j_call: TRBJ1-1
clone_size: .
v_call: TRBV2
d_call: .
cdr3_nt: TGTGCCAGCAGTGAAGGGAGCGTTTCCTTTGAAGCTTTCTTT
cdr3_aa: CASSEGSVSFEAFF

j_call: TRBJ2-1
clone_size: once
v_call: TRBV12-5
d_call: .
cdr3_nt: TGTGCTAGTGACTCGAGGGACAAATACAATGAGCAGTTCTTC
cdr3_aa: CASDSRDKYNEQFF

j_call: TRBJ2-1
clone_size: .
v_call: TRBV18
d_call: .
cdr3_nt: TGTGCCAGCTCACCAAAGTTAGAGGCTATACATGAGCAGTTCTTC
cdr3_aa: CASSPKLEAIHEQFF

j_call: TRBJ2-2
clone_size: .
v_call: TRBV9
d_call: TRBD2
cdr3_nt: TGTGCCAGCAGCGATCAAAAAGCGGGAGGCCACACCGGGGAGCTGTTTTTT
cdr3_aa: CASSDQKAGGHTGELFF

j_call: TRBJ1-1
clone_size: .
v_call: TRBV9
d_call: .
cdr3_nt: TGTGCCAGCAGCGTAGGGAACCCCGGGAATGAAGCTTTCTTT
cdr3_aa: CASSVGNPGNEAFF

j_call: TRBJ2-1
clone_size: .
v_call: TRBV6-5
d_call: .
cdr3_nt: TGTGCCAGCAAAACTGCGCAGGGGTTATGGAATGAGCAGTTCTTC
cdr3_aa: CASKTAQGLWNEQFF

j_call: TRBJ2-7
clone_size: .
v_call: TRBV28
d_call: .
cdr3_nt: TGTGCCAGCAGTCCCCGTTCAACAGGGTGGGTCTACGAGCAGTACTTC
cdr3_aa: CASSPRSTGWVYEQYF

j_call: TRBJ2-2
clone_size: .
v_call: TRBV5-1
d_call: TRBD1
cdr3_nt: TGCGCCAGCAGCTGGGGACAGCTCGGGAACACCGGGGAGCTGTTTTTT
cdr3_aa: CASSWGQLGNTGELFF

j_call: TRBJ2-2
clone_size: .
v_call: TRBV7-8
d_call: .
cdr3_nt: TGTGCCAGCAGGGGTAGGGGGTACACCGGGGAGCTGTTTTTT
cdr3_aa: CASRGRGYTGELFF

j_call: TRBJ1-2
clone_size: .
v_call: TRBV19
d_call: TRBD1
cdr3_nt: TGTGCCAGTAGTAGGGACAGAACTAACTATGGCTACACCTTC
cdr3_aa: CASSRDRTNYGYTF

j_call: TRBJ2-7
clone_size: once
v_call: TRBV6-1
d_call: TRBD1
cdr3_nt: TGTGCCAGCAGTGACCCGCCGGGACAGGGGGCTGGCGAGCAGTACTTC
cdr3_aa: CASSDPPGQGAGEQYF

j_call: TRBJ2-7
clone_size: .
v_call: TRBV7-6
d_call: .
cdr3_nt: TGTGCCAGCAGCTTAGTTCTTGGAAGGAGGATTTCCTACGAGCAGTACTTC
cdr3_aa: CASSLVLGRRISYEQYF

j_call: TRBJ1-1
clone_size: .
v_call: TRBV10-1
d_call: .
cdr3_nt: TGCGCCAGCAGTGATACGTTCGCGGAAGCTTTCTTT
cdr3_aa: CASSDTFAEAFF

j_call: TRBJ2-1
clone_size: .
v_call: TRBV7-9
d_call: TRBD2
cdr3_nt: TGTGCCAGCAGCCAGACTAGCGGATCCTACAATGAGCAGTTCTTC
cdr3_aa: CASSQTSGSYNEQFF

j_call: TRBJ2-2
clone_size: .
v_call: TRBV9
d_call: TRBD1
cdr3_nt: TGTGCCAGCAGCGTATCCGCTGGGGCAGGGGGAACCGGGGAGCTGTTTTTT
cdr3_aa: CASSVSAGAGGTGELFF

j_call: TRBJ1-1
clone_size: .
v_call: TRBV5-1
d_call: .
cdr3_nt: TGCGCCAGCAGCTTGCCAGGGGCCACTGAAGCTTTCTTT
cdr3_aa: CASSLPGATEAFF

j_call: TRBJ1-4
clone_size: .
v_call: TRBV2
d_call: TRBD1
cdr3_nt: TGTGCCAGCAGGGACCGGACAGGGAATGAAAAACTGTTTTTT
cdr3_aa: CASRDRTGNEKLFF

j_call: TRBJ1-6
clone_size: .
v_call: TRBV9
d_call: TRBD1
cdr3_nt: TGTGCCAGCAGCAAGGACAGGGCTTCACCCCTCCACTTT
cdr3_aa: CASSKDRASPLHF

j_call: TRBJ2-7
clone_size: .
v_call: TRBV4-3
d_call: TRBD1
cdr3_nt: TGCGCCAGCAGCCAAGAACCGGGACAGGGGGCATGCTTC
cdr3_aa: CASSQEPGQGACF

j_call: TRBJ2-3
clone_size: .
v_call: TRBV10-1
d_call: .
cdr3_nt: TGCGCCAGCAGTGATACGGACTGGTACACAGATACGCAGTATTTT
cdr3_aa: CASSDTDWYTDTQYF

j_call: TRBJ1-6
clone_size: .
v_call: TRBV18
d_call: .
cdr3_nt: TGTGCCAGCTCCCGACCCCCAGGGGCCACTAGGAATTCACCCCTCCACTTT
cdr3_aa: CASSRPPGATRNSPLHF

j_call: TRBJ2-3
clone_size: .
v_call: TRBV29-1
d_call: .
cdr3_nt: TGCAGCGTTGAAGTTGGCTTCGTCGGCGGGAGCACAGATACGCAGTATTTT
cdr3_aa: CSVEVGFVGGSTDTQYF

j_call: TRBJ1-2
clone_size: .
v_call: TRBV7-9
d_call: TRBD1
cdr3_nt: TGTGCCAGCAGCTTAGAATCAGGGGGACAGAGCTACACCTTC
cdr3_aa: CASSLESGGQSYTF